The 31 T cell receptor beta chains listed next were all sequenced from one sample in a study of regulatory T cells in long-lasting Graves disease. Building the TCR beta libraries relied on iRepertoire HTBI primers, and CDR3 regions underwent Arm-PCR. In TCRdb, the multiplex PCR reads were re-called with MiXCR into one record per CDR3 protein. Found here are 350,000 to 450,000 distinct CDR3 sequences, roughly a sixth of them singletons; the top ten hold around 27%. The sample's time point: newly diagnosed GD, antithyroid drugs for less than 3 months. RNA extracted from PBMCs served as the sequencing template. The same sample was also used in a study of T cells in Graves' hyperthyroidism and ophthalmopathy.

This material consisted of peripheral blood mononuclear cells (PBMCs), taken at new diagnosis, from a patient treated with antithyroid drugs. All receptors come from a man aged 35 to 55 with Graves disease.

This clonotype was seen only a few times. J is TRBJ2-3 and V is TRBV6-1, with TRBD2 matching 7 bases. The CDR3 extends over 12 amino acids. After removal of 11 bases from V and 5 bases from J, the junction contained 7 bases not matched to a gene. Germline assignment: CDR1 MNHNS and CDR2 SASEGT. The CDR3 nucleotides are TGTGCCGTTCGATCGGGGGGAGATACGCAGTATTTT. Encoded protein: CAVRSGGDTQYF.

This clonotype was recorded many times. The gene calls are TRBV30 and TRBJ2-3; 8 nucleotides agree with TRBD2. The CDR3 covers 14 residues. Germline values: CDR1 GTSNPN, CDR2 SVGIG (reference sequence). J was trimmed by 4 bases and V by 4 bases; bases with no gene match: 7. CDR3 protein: CAWTVGGGSDTQYF. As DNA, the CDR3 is TGTGCCTGGACAGTCGGCGGGGGGTCAGATACGCAGTATTTT.

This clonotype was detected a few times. The DNA for the CDR3 is TGTGCCAGCAGCTTGAGAGCGGGGGGTGTCAATGAGCAGTTCTTC. Translated, it gives CASSLRAGGVNEQFF. The genes are TRBV5-4 and TRBJ2-1; 9 bases align to TRBD2. Germline V gene sequence: CDR1 SGHNT, CDR2 YYREEE (reference sequence). The CDR3 contains 15 residues. The J segment lost 6 bases and the V segment lost 1 base, leaving 5 bases of the junction unmatched.

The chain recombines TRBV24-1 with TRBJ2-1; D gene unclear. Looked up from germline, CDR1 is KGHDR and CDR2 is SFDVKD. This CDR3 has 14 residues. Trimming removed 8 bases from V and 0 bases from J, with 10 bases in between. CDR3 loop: CATTGLSSYNEQFF. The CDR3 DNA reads TGTGCCACCACCGGGCTAAGCTCCTACAATGAGCAGTTCTTC.

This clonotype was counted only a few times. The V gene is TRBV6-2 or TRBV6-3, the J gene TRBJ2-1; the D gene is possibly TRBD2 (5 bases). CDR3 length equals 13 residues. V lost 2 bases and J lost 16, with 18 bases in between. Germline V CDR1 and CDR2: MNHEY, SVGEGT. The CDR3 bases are TGTGCCAGCAGTTACCCAGGTCGGGGAGCGTACTTCTTC. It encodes CASSYPGRGAYFF.

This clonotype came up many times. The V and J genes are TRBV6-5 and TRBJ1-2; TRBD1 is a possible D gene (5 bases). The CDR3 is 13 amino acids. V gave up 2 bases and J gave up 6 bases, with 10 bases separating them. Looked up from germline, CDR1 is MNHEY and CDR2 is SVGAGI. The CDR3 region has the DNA TGTGCCAGCAGTTACGGGGCGGGGGATGGCTACACCTTC. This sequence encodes CASSYGAGDGYTF.

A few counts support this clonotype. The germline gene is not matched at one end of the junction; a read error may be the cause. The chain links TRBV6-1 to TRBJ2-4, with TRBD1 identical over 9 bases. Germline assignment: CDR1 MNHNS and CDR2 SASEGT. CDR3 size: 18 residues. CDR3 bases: TGTGCCAGCAGCGAAGCAGTGGGACAGGGAATAGCCAAAAACATTCAGTACTTC. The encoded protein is CASSEAVGQGIAKNIQYF.

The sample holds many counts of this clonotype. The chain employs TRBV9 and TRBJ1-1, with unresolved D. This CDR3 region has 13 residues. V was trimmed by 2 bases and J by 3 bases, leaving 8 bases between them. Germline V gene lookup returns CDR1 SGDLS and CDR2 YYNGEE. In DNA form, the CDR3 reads TGTGCCAGCAGCGTGCAAGTGGACACTGAAGCTTTCTTT. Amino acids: CASSVQVDTEAFF.

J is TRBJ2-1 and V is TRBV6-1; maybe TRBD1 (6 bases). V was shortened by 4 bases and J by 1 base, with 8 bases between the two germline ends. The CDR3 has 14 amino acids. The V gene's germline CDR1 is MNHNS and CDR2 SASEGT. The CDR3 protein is CASSVRGSYNEQFF. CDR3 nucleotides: TGTGCCAGCAGTGTTAGGGGGTCCTACAATGAGCAGTTCTTC.

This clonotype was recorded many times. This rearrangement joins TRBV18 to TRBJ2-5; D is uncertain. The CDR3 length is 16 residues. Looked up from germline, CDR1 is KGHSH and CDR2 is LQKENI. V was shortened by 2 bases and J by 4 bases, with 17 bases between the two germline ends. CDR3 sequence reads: CASSPDRWQVGETQYF. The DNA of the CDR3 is TGTGCCAGCTCACCAGATAGGTGGCAGGTCGGAGAGACCCAGTACTTC. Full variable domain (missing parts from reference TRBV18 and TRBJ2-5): NAGVMQNPRHLVRRRGQEARLRCSPMKGHSHVYWYRQLPEEGLKFMVYLQKENIIDESGMPKERFSAEFPKEGPSILRIQQVVRGDSAAYFCASSPDRWQVGETQYFGPGTRLLVL.

The CDR3 sequence: CASSPGRQEGNTIYF. DNA of the CDR3: TGCGCCAGCAGCCCCGGACGGCAAGAGGGAAACACCATATATTTT. This chain connects TRBV4-1 to TRBJ1-3; no firm D call. V lost 4 bases, J lost 4 bases, and 14 bases lay in between. This CDR3 region has 15 residues. Per the germline V gene, CDR1 is MGHRA and CDR2 is YSYEKL.

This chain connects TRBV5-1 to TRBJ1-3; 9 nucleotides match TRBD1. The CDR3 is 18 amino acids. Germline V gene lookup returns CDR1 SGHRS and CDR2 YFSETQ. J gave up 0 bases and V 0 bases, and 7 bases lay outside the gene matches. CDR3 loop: CASSLAGQGPISGNTIYF. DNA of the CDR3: TGCGCCAGCAGCTTGGCCGGACAGGGGCCAATCTCTGGAAACACCATATATTTT.

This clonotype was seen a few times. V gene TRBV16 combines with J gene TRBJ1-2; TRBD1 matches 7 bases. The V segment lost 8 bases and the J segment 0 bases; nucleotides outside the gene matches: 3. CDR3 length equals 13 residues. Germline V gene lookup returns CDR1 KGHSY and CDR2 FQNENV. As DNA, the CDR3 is TGTGCCAGCGACGGGACAGCTAACTATGGCTACACCTTC. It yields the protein CASDGTANYGYTF.

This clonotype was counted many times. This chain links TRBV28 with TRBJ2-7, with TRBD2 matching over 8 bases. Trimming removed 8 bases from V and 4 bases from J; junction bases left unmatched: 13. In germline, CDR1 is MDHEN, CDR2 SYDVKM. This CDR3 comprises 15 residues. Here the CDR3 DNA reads TGTGCCAGCCGGACCCGGGAGGGGAATTCTTACGAGCAGTACTTC. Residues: CASRTREGNSYEQYF. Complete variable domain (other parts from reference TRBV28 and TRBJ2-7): DVKVTQSSRYLVKRTGEKVFLECVQDMDHENMFWYRQDPGLGLRLIYFSYDVKMKEKGDIPEGYSVSREKKERFSLILESASTNQTSMYLCASRTREGNSYEQYFGPGTRLTVT.

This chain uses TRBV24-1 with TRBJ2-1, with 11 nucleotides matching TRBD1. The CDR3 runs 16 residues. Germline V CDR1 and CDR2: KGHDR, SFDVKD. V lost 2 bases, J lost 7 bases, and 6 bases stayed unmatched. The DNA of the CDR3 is TGTGCCACCAGTGATTGGGGACAGGGGGTCCCTAATGAGCAGTTCTTC. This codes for CATSDWGQGVPNEQFF.

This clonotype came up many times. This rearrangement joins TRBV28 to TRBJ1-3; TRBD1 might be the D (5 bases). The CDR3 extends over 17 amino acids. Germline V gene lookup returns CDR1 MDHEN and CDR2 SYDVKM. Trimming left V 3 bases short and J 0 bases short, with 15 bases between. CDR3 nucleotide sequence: TGTGCCAGCAGTTTGCCCCAGGGACCCAGCTCTGGAAACACCATATATTTT. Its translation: CASSLPQGPSSGNTIYF.

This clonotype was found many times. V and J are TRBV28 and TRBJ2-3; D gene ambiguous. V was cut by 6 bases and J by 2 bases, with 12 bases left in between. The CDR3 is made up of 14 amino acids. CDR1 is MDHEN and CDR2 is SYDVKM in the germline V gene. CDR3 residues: CASSRGDNTDTQYF. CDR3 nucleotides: TGTGCCAGCAGCCGAGGAGACAACACAGATACGCAGTATTTT.

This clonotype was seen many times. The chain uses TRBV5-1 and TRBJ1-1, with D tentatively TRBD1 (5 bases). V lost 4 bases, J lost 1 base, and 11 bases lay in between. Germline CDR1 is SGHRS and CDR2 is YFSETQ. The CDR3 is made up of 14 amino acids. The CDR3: CASSGRGGNTEAFF. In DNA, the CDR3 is TGCGCCAGCAGCGGGCGCGGGGGGAACACTGAAGCTTTCTTT.

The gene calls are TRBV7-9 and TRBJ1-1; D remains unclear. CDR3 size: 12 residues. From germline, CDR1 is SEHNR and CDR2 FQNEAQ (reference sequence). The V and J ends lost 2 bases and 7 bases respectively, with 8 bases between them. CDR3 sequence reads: CASSLRAGEAFF. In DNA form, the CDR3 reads TGTGCCAGCAGCTTAAGGGCGGGTGAAGCTTTCTTT.

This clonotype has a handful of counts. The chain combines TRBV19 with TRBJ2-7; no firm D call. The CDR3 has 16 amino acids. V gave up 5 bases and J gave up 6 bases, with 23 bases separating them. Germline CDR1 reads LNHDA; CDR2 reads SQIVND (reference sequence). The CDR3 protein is CASSQSVGLTYAEQYF. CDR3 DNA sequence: TGTGCCAGTAGTCAGTCAGTCGGGCTAACATACGCCGAGCAGTACTTC.

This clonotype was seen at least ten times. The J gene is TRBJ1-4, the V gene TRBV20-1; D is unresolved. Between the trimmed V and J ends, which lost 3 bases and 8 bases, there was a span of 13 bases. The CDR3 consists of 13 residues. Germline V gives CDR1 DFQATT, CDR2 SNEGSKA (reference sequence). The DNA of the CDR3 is TGCAGTGCTAGTCAAGGGTTCGGAGAAAAACTGTTTTTT. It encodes CSASQGFGEKLFF.

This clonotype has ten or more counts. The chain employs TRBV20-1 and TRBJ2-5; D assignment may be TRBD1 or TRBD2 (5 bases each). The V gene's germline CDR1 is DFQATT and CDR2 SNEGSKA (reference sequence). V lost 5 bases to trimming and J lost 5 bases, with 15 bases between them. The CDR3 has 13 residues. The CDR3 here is CSASDVGEETQYF. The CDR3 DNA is TGCAGTGCTTCGGACGTAGGGGAGGAGACCCAGTACTTC.

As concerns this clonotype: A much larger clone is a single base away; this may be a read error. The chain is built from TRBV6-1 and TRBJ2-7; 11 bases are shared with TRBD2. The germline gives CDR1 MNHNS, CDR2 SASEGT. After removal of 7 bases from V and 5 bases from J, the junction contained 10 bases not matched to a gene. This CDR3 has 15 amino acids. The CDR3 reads CASKWLAGGAHEQYF. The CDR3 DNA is TGTGCCAGCAAGTGGCTAGCGGGGGGCGCCCACGAGCAGTACTTC.

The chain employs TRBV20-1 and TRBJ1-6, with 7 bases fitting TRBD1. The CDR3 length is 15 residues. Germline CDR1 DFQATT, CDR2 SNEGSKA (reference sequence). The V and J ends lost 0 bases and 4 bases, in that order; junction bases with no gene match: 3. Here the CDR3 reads CSARDPGQYNSPLHF. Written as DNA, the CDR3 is TGCAGTGCTAGAGATCCGGGACAGTATAATTCACCCCTCCACTTT.

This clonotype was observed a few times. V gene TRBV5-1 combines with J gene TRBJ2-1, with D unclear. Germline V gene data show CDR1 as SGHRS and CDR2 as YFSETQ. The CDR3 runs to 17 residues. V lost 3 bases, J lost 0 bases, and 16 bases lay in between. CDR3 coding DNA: TGCGCCAGCAGCTCAGCGTCCGGGTCAAGCTCCTACAATGAGCAGTTCTTC. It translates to CASSSASGSSSYNEQFF.

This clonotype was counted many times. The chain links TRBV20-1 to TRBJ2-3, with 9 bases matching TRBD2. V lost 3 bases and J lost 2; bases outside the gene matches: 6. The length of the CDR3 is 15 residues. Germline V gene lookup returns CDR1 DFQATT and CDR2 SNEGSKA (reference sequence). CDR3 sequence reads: CSASNSGGNTDTQYF. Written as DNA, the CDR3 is TGCAGTGCTAGTAATAGCGGGGGAAACACAGATACGCAGTATTTT.

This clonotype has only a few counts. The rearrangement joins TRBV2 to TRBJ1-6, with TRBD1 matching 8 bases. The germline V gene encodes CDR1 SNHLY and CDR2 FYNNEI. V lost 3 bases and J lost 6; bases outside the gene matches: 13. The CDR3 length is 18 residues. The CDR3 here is CASSEGDRQGWGNSPLHF. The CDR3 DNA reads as TGTGCCAGCAGTGAGGGGGACAGGCAAGGCTGGGGTAATTCACCCCTCCACTTT.

The CDR3 region is CASSRATQYGYNEQFF. The CDR3 coding sequence is TGTGCCAGTAGTAGGGCGACCCAATACGGGTACAATGAGCAGTTCTTC. The rearrangement uses TRBV19 and TRBJ2-1, with no clear D. The CDR3 sequence is 16 residues long. The V end lost 4 bases, the J end lost 4 bases, and 17 bases lay between the germline ends. CDR1 is LNHDA, CDR2 SQIVND, per germline (reference sequence).

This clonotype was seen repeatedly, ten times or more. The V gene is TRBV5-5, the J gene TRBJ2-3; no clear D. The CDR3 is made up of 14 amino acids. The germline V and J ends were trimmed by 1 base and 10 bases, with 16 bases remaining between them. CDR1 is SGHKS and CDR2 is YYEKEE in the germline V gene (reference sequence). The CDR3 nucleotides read TGTGCCAGCAGCTTGAGGCCAGGTGACTCGGCGCAGTATTTT. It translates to CASSLRPGDSAQYF.

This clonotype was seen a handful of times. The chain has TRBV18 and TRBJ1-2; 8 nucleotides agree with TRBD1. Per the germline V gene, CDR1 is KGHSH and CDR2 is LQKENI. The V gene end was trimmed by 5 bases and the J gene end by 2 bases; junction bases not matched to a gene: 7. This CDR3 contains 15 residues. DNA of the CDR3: TGTGCCAGCTCATCAACAGGGGGTTGGAACTATGGCTACACCTTC. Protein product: CASSSTGGWNYGYTF.

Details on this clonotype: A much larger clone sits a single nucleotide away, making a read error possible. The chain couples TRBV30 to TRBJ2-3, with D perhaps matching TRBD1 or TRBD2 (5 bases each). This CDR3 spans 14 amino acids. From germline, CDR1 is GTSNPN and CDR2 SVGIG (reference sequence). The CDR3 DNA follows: TGTGTCTGGAGTCGTCGGGGCAGCACAGATACGCAGTATTTT. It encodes CVWSRRGSTDTQYF. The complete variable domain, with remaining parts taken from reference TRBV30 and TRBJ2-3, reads SQTIHQWPATLVQPVGSPLSLECTVEGTSNPNLYWYRQAAGRGLQLLFYSVGIGQISSEVPQNLSASRPQDRQFILSSKKLLLSDSGFYLCVWSRRGSTDTQYFGPGTRLTVL.